The next 25 T cell receptor beta chains were all read from a single sample in a study of technical replicates of blood from several donors listed by TCRdb under 2017. The library was prepared using the immunoSEQ multiplex PCR assay. The table comes from immuneACCESS by way of TCRdb, which keeps in-frame sequences with V and J called. Part of the clones is missing from these tables; in studies checked, under half for an unresolved V gene and the rest for unknown reasons. Present in this sample are tens of thousands of clones, around 90% of which were seen just once. The ten largest clones capture over 0.35% of the sample. The sequencing sample was made of T cells isolated from PBMCs. These receptors all come from a human donor in good health.

This chain joins TRBV6-6 and TRBJ1-1; TRBD1 is a possible D gene (6 bases). V lost 6 bases, J lost 8 bases, and 7 bases lay in between. The germline V gene has CDR1 MNHNY and CDR2 SVGAGI (reference sequence). This CDR3 region has 10 residues. The CDR3 protein is CASSDREAFF. The CDR3 bases are TGTGCCAGCAGCGACAGGGAAGCTTTCTTT.

The V and J genes are TRBV29-1 and TRBJ1-3, with D unclear. Trimming cost V 3 bases and J 3 bases, with 3 bases left between them. Germline CDR1 SQVTM, CDR2 ANQGSEA. There are 11 residues in the CDR3. This CDR3 reads CSVDIGNTIYF. The DNA for the CDR3 is TGCAGCGTTGACATTGGAAACACCATATATTTT.

This clone turned up a few times. V is TRBV7-2 and J is TRBJ2-2; D is possibly TRBD2 (5 bases). CDR1 is SGHTA and CDR2 is FQGNSA in the germline V gene. The CDR3 contains 13 residues. V lost 1 base to trimming and J lost 6 bases, with 6 bases between them. CDR3 residues: CASSLVLAGELFF. DNA of the CDR3: TGTGCCAGCAGCTTAGTACTAGCCGGGGAGCTGTTTTTT.

This clone was seen just once. This chain uses TRBV6-1 with TRBJ1-4; a possible D gene is TRBD1 (5 bases). CDR1 and CDR2 from the germline V gene are MNHNS and SASEGT. Trimming took off 3 bases at V and 7 bases at J, with 9 bases between the two ends. The CDR3 spans 13 residues. The CDR3 nucleotides are TGTGCCAGCAGTGAGTGGACAAGTGAAAAACTGTTTTTT. As protein: CASSEWTSEKLFF.

The CDR3: CASSQDRESYNEQFF. The CDR3 DNA follows: TGTGCCAGCAGTCAAGACAGGGAATCCTACAATGAGCAGTTCTTC. The rearrangement uses TRBV6-5 and TRBJ2-1; TRBD1 aligns across 7 bases. V gave up 5 bases and J gave up 1 base; unmatched junction bases: 5. The germline gives CDR1 MNHEY, CDR2 SVGAGI. The CDR3 is made up of 15 amino acids.

This chain connects TRBV27 to TRBJ2-1; 8 positions agree with TRBD2. The CDR3 runs 15 residues. The V segment lost 5 bases and the J segment 2 bases; nucleotides outside the gene matches: 5. CDR1 and CDR2 from the germline V gene are MNHEY and SMNVEV (reference sequence). The CDR3 loop is CASSLGAGAYNEQFF. In DNA, the CDR3 is TGTGCCAGCAGTCTAGGAGCGGGAGCCTACAATGAGCAGTTCTTC.

This sequence joins TRBV19 and TRBJ1-1; possible D gene TRBD1, 6 bases. CDR1 LNHDA and CDR2 SQIVND come from the germline V gene (reference sequence). Trimming cost V 3 bases and J 5 bases, with 13 bases left between them. This CDR3 comprises 14 residues. In nucleotides, the CDR3 is TGTGCCAGTAGTATGGGAGGGGGTGTAACTGAAGCTTTCTTT. It encodes CASSMGGGVTEAFF. The full variable domain, with the rest looked up from reference TRBV19 and TRBJ1-1, is DGGITQSPKYLFRKEGQNVTLSCEQNLNHDAMYWYRQDPGQGLRLIYYSQIVNDFQKGDIAEGYSVSREKKESFPLTVTSAQKNPTAFYLCASSMGGGVTEAFFGQGTRLTVV.

This chain uses TRBV7-9 with TRBJ1-1, with a tentative D call TRBD1 (6 bases). The CDR3 sequence is 12 residues long. Germline-derived CDR1 and CDR2 are SEHNR and FQNEAQ (reference sequence). Between the trimmed V and J ends, which lost 8 bases and 9 bases, there was a span of 16 bases. The DNA for the CDR3 is TGTGCCAGCGGCAGGGGTGGCGCACAAGCTTTCTTT. Amino acids: CASGRGGAQAFF. Using reference TRBV7-9 and TRBJ1-1 for the parts outside the CDR3, the full variable domain is DTGVSQNPRHKITKRGQNVTFRCDPISEHNRLYWYRQTLGQGPEFLTYFQNEAQLEKSRLLSDRFSAERPKGSFSTLEIQRTEQGDSAMYLCASGRGGAQAFFGQGTRLTVV.

The rearrangement uses TRBV7-3 and TRBJ2-7, with 9 bases fitting TRBD2. With 4 bases clipped from V and 6 bases from J, the junction kept 7 bases outside the gene matches. Germline V CDR1 and CDR2: SGHTA, FQGTGA. The CDR3 length is 14 residues. Here the CDR3 reads CASSSVAGETEQYF. The DNA of the CDR3 is TGTGCCAGCAGCTCCGTAGCGGGAGAAACCGAGCAGTACTTC.

The V and J genes are TRBV10-3 and TRBJ2-7; TRBD2 agrees at 8 bases. The V gene end was trimmed by 6 bases and the J gene end by 2 bases; junction bases not matched to a gene: 3. The CDR3 extends over 13 amino acids. Germline CDR1 and CDR2: ENHRY and SYGVKD. The CDR3 sequence is CAIREAGAYEQYF. The CDR3 coding sequence is TGTGCCATCAGGGAAGCGGGAGCCTACGAGCAGTACTTC.

The chain couples TRBV27 to TRBJ1-1; a weak D match, TRBD1 (5 bases). Trimming took 6 bases from V and 2 from J, leaving 7 bases between them. This CDR3 region has 12 residues. Per germline, CDR1 MNHEY and CDR2 SMNVEV (reference sequence). The CDR3 sequence: CASRTGNTEAFF. In DNA form, the CDR3 reads TGTGCCAGCAGAACAGGAAACACTGAAGCTTTCTTT.

This sequence joins TRBV19 and TRBJ2-2, with TRBD2 matching over 11 bases. The length of the CDR3 is 15 residues. Germline CDR1 is LNHDA and CDR2 is SQIVND (reference sequence). V shed 3 bases, J shed 4 bases, and the junction held 1 base outside the gene matches. The CDR3 is CASSILAGGTGELFF. The CDR3 nucleotides read TGTGCCAGTAGTATCCTAGCGGGAGGCACCGGGGAGCTGTTTTTT.

V is TRBV19 and J is TRBJ2-2; weak D call: TRBD1 (5 bases). Trimming took 5 bases from V and 4 from J, leaving 8 bases between them. CDR3 length: 13 amino acids. Germline V lookup: CDR1 LNHDA, CDR2 SQIVND (reference sequence). The CDR3 region is CASSQGTTGELFF. The CDR3 bases are TGTGCCAGTAGTCAGGGTACCACCGGGGAGCTGTTTTTT. Variable domain in full (rest from reference TRBV19 and TRBJ2-2): DGGITQSPKYLFRKEGQNVTLSCEQNLNHDAMYWYRQDPGQGLRLIYYSQIVNDFQKGDIAEGYSVSREKKESFPLTVTSAQKNPTAFYLCASSQGTTGELFFGEGSRLTVL.

This clone was found once. The V and J genes are TRBV7-8 and TRBJ2-7; the D gene is possibly TRBD2 (5 bases). The CDR3 has 15 residues. Trimming shortened V by 4 bases and J by 4 bases, and 17 bases separated the two germline ends. Germline CDR1 SGHVS, CDR2 FQNEAQ. The CDR3 DNA sequence: TGTGCCAGCAGCTCGAGGGTCTCAGCCCTTTACGAGCAGTACTTC. Translation gives CASSSRVSALYEQYF.

The V gene is TRBV29-1, the J gene TRBJ1-1, with a weak D call TRBD1 (6 bases). The V gene's germline CDR1 is SQVTM and CDR2 ANQGSEA. This CDR3 is 14 amino acids long. Trimming stripped 6 bases from V and 1 base from J, with 15 bases between. CDR3 sequence: CSVATGTTNTEAFF. CDR3 coding DNA: TGCAGCGTAGCCACCGGGACAACGAACACTGAAGCTTTCTTT.

The chain uses TRBV28 and TRBJ1-1; 7 bases are shared with TRBD1. Germline trimming cut 5 bases from V and 3 bases from J; bases unmatched to any gene: 9. The CDR3 has 15 amino acids. CDR1 MDHEN and CDR2 SYDVKM come from the germline V gene. The CDR3 loop is CASSPPLDRDTEAFF. DNA for the CDR3: TGTGCCAGCAGTCCCCCCTTAGACAGGGACACTGAAGCTTTCTTT.

The genes are TRBV4-2 and TRBJ1-4; 7 nucleotides match TRBD1. Germline V CDR1 and CDR2: LGHNA, YNFKEQ. The CDR3 is 16 residues long. V dropped 5 bases and J dropped 5; count of bases not matched to a gene: 11. CDR3 residues: CASSFKPGQANEKLFF. CDR3 nucleotides: TGTGCCAGCAGCTTTAAACCCGGACAGGCAAATGAAAAACTGTTTTTT.

The count of this clone is one. This chain joins TRBV29-1 and TRBJ2-7; D may be TRBD1 (6 bases). Germline CDR1 SQVTM, CDR2 ANQGSEA. The CDR3 has 12 amino acids. The germline V and J ends were trimmed by 5 bases and 1 base, with 9 bases remaining between them. The CDR3 is CSVLDSSYEQYF. CDR3 bases: TGCAGCGTTTTGGACAGTTCCTACGAGCAGTACTTC.

The chain combines TRBV11-2 with TRBJ2-7, with TRBD1 identical over 7 bases. J was trimmed by 2 bases and V by 4 bases; bases with no gene match: 8. CDR3 size: 15 residues. Germline V gene data show CDR1 as SGHAT and CDR2 as FQNNGV. The CDR3 sequence is CASSSGVGTAYEQYF. The CDR3 bases are TGTGCCAGCAGCTCGGGCGTCGGGACAGCCTACGAGCAGTACTTC.

The genes are TRBV21-1 and TRBJ2-3; no DNA check was done on the table's D call, TRBD1. TRBV21-1 is a recognized pseudogene. The CDR3 is made up of 13 amino acids. The CDR3 DNA is TGTGCCAGCAGCAGATACAGGGCAGATACGCAGTATTTT. This translates into CASSRYRADTQYF.

The CDR3 coding sequence is TGTGCCAGCAGCGTAGCTGAGGACAGGGACTTGGGTTTCTTT. This gives the protein CASSVAEDRDLGFF. The chain links TRBV9 to TRBJ1-1, with 8 nucleotides matching TRBD1. Germline V gene data show CDR1 as SGDLS and CDR2 as YYNGEE. The V and J ends lost 0 bases and 13 bases, in that order; junction bases with no gene match: 11. The CDR3 sequence is 14 residues long.

CDR3 in amino acids: CASSLRPNEKLFF. The CDR3 DNA reads as TGTGCCAGCAGCCTGCGGCCTAATGAAAAACTGTTTTTT. J is TRBJ1-4 and V is TRBV7-8; D gene unclear. The CDR3 runs to 13 residues. V shed 5 bases and J shed 3 bases, with 7 bases lying between them. Germline V gene lookup returns CDR1 SGHVS and CDR2 FQNEAQ.

The rearrangement links TRBV6-1 to TRBJ1-1; tentatively, D is TRBD1 (6 bases). CDR1 and CDR2 (germline): MNHNS, SASEGT. This CDR3 has 15 amino acids. V shed 3 bases and J shed 0 bases, with 11 bases lying between them. CDR3 in DNA: TGTGCCAGCAGTGATCTGGGACACTTGAACACTGAAGCTTTCTTT. Encoded protein: CASSDLGHLNTEAFF.

The rearrangement joins TRBV7-4 to TRBJ2-7; TRBD1 is a possible D gene (6 bases). This CDR3 region has 16 residues. Trimming cost V 1 base and J 3 bases, with 16 bases left between them. Looked up from germline, CDR1 is SGHVT and CDR2 is SQSDAQ. CDR3 sequence (DNA): TGTGCCAGCAGCTTAGACGCTCACAGGGTGAGCTACGAGCAGTACTTC. Translation: CASSLDAHRVSYEQYF.

J is TRBJ2-7 and V is TRBV19, with 7 bases identical to TRBD2. Germline trimming cut 1 base from V and 5 bases from J; bases unmatched to any gene: 5. Per germline, CDR1 LNHDA and CDR2 SQIVND (reference sequence). The CDR3 is made up of 14 amino acids. The CDR3 nucleotides read TGTGCCAGTAGTATAGGGGGGGGGTATAACGAGCAGTACTTC. Translated, it gives CASSIGGGYNEQYF.